This entry describes one TCR beta chain. Its antigen is not known. These data belong to a study of beta chain features in type 1 diabetes. The study, taken as a whole, reports: Naive, central memory and regulatory TCRB repertoires appeared more similar among patients than healthy donors.

Germline V CDR1 and CDR2: GTSNPN, SVGIG (reference sequence). V was clipped by 3 bases and J by 6 bases, with 12 bases between them. The CDR3 has 13 amino acids. Via the markers CD45RO/CCR7/CD25/CD127/CD95/CD27, stem cell-like memory, regulatory, central memory and naive CD4+ cells were sorted. The entirety of the isolated RNA underwent reverse transcription, so expressed TCRB transcripts were sequenced. Sequencing was performed with immunoSEQ multiplex PCR; in TCRdb, only in-frame clones are kept and a portion is missing. The sample holds fewer than 350,000 clones, around a fifth seen once. Sequenced: naive CD4+ T cells from blood. V is TRBV30 and J is TRBJ2-4; perhaps TRBD2 as D (6 bases). This receptor was taken from a woman between 18 and 29 years old in good health. Here the CDR3 DNA reads TGTGCCTGGAGCCGCGGGCGGGGAAACATTCAGTACTTC. This codes for CAWSRGRGNIQYF.